The 22 T cell receptor beta chains in this list originate from one sample, sequenced in a study of beta chain features in type 1 diabetes. Sequenced material consisted of expressed TCRB transcripts (all of the isolated RNA was reverse transcribed). Produced via immunoSEQ multiplex PCR; TCRdb's table is partial and in-frame only. The sample holds approximately 250,000 clones, roughly an eighth seen once. The sequencing input was naive CD4+ T cells from blood. The receptor source for this set is a woman aged 40 to 50 in good health.

This clone came up a few times. The rearrangement joins TRBV2 to TRBJ2-1; 10 bases map to TRBD2. Trimming at V came to 2 bases and at J to 4 bases, leaving 2 bases not matched to a gene. This CDR3 has 15 amino acids. Per germline, CDR1 SNHLY and CDR2 FYNNEI. CDR3 sequence (DNA): TGTGCCAGCAGTGAACCTAGCGGGGGTTACAATGAGCAGTTCTTC. Its translation is CASSEPSGGYNEQFF.

V and J are TRBV11-2 and TRBJ2-5, with TRBD2 matching over 10 bases. The germline CDR1 and CDR2 sequences are SGHAT and FQNNGV. The CDR3 is made up of 17 amino acids. The V gene end was trimmed by 1 base and the J gene end by 5 bases; junction bases not matched to a gene: 10. CDR3 DNA sequence: TGTGCCAGCAGCTTAGGGGCTAGCGGGGGCCTAGGGGAGACCCAGTACTTC. Translation: CASSLGASGGLGETQYF.

The chain employs TRBV5-1 and TRBJ2-3; TRBD2 matches at 11 bases. The CDR3 is 15 residues long. The germline CDR1 and CDR2 sequences are SGHRS and YFSETQ. Losses at the gene ends were 5 bases for V and 2 bases for J; bases not matched to a gene: 4. Here the CDR3 DNA reads TGCGCCAGCAGACAGACTAGCGGGGTCACAGATACGCAGTATTTT. It specifies CASRQTSGVTDTQYF.

The chain is built from TRBV18 and TRBJ2-5; no clear D. Germline CDR1 and CDR2: KGHSH and LQKENI. V lost 6 bases and J lost 5, with 22 bases in between. The CDR3 contains 16 residues. In DNA, the CDR3 is TGTGCCAGCTCTCCGACTGCAACCAGCCAATGGGAGACCCAGTACTTC. It translates to CASSPTATSQWETQYF.

The chain carries TRBV25-1 and TRBJ1-3; 7 bases match TRBD1. Germline V lookup: CDR1 MGHDK, CDR2 SYGVNS. With 6 bases clipped from V and 8 bases from J, the junction kept 16 bases outside the gene matches. This CDR3 has 16 residues. CDR3 DNA sequence: TGTGCCAGCAGGGAGAATTGGGGACAGCCTTCGGACACCATATATTTT. Residues: CASRENWGQPSDTIYF.

The J gene is TRBJ1-4, the V gene TRBV9; D perhaps matches TRBD1 (6 bases). V lost 2 bases and J 0 bases, leaving 8 bases between the germline ends. This CDR3 contains 15 residues. Germline CDR1 reads SGDLS; CDR2 reads YYNGEE. CDR3 nucleotide sequence: TGTGCCAGCAGCGTGACAGGTGCAACTAATGAAAAACTGTTTTTT. The encoded protein is CASSVTGATNEKLFF.

This clone has a handful of counts. The CDR3 is CASISFDTQYF. In DNA form, the CDR3 reads TGTGCCAGCATTTCGTTTGATACGCAGTATTTT. The chain joins TRBV2 to TRBJ2-3; D gene ambiguous. CDR1 SNHLY and CDR2 FYNNEI come from the germline V gene. This CDR3 is 11 amino acids long. Trimming removed 7 bases at V and 6 bases at J, with 8 bases between.

The chain uses TRBV14 and TRBJ2-7; D gene uncertain. The germline V gene encodes CDR1 SGHDN and CDR2 FVKESK. The V gene lost 3 bases and the J gene lost 6 bases, with 9 bases spanning the gap. The CDR3 length is 12 residues. The CDR3: CASSHELVEQYF. CDR3 nucleotide sequence: TGTGCCAGCAGCCACGAGTTAGTCGAGCAGTACTTC.

The table lists this clone with a few counts. V gene TRBV29-1 combines with J gene TRBJ1-1; unclear D gene. CDR1 and CDR2 (germline): SQVTM, ANQGSEA. This CDR3 has 13 residues. Trimming took off 2 bases at V and 0 bases at J, with 7 bases between the two ends. The CDR3 DNA is TGCAGCGTTGAACTCCCGGTGAACACTGAAGCTTTCTTT. It codes for CSVELPVNTEAFF. The full variable domain, its missing parts supplied by reference TRBV29-1 and TRBJ1-1, is SAVISQKPSRDICQRGTSLTIQCQVDSQVTMMFWYRQQPGQSLTLIATANQGSEATYESGFVIDKFPISRPNLTFSTLTVSNMSPEDSSIYLCSVELPVNTEAFFGQGTRLTVV.

The chain joins TRBV4-2 to TRBJ1-2; D might be TRBD1 (5 bases). Germline CDR1 is LGHNA and CDR2 is YNFKEQ. V lost 1 base and J lost 4, with 13 bases in between. The CDR3 has 15 amino acids. The CDR3: CASSQGGGTPYGYTF. DNA of the CDR3: TGTGCCAGCAGCCAAGGGGGCGGGACCCCCTATGGCTACACCTTC.

The sample holds a few counts of this clone. V is TRBV11-2 and J is TRBJ2-3, with a tentative D call TRBD2 (5 bases). V was shortened by 6 bases and J by 3 bases, with 25 bases between the two germline ends. From germline, CDR1 is SGHAT and CDR2 FQNNGV. The CDR3 is made up of 18 amino acids. The CDR3 here is CASRKRSSPVGGTDTQYF. The DNA of the CDR3 is TGTGCCAGCAGGAAGAGGTCCAGCCCTGTAGGAGGAACAGATACGCAGTATTTT. Filled out from reference TRBV11-2 and TRBJ2-3, the complete variable domain reads EAGVAQSPRYKIIEKRQSVAFWCNPISGHATLYWYQQILGQGPKLLIQFQNNGVVDDSQLPKDRFSAERLKGVDSTLKIQPAKLEDSAVYLCASRKRSSPVGGTDTQYFGPGTRLTVL.

There are a few counts of this clone. V gene TRBV29-1 combines with J gene TRBJ2-7; possibly TRBD2 for D (5 bases). V was cut by 3 bases and J by 0 bases, with 12 bases left in between. Germline-derived CDR1 and CDR2 are SQVTM and ANQGSEA. There are 14 residues in the CDR3. DNA of the CDR3: TGCAGCGTTGATTGGCGGAGGAGCTCCTACGAGCAGTACTTC. Its translation: CSVDWRRSSYEQYF.

V and J are TRBV5-1 and TRBJ2-7; no definite D call. V lost 2 bases, J lost 4 bases, and 13 bases lay in between. Looked up from germline, CDR1 is SGHRS and CDR2 is YFSETQ. The CDR3 has 14 residues. This CDR3 is CASSFRLGSYEQYF. CDR3 nucleotides: TGCGCCAGCAGCTTTAGACTTGGATCATACGAGCAGTACTTC.

This clone was found a few times. The V gene is TRBV19, the J gene TRBJ1-5; D call uncertain. The CDR3 loop spans 15 amino acids. The V gene lost 6 bases and the J gene lost 4 bases, with 16 bases spanning the gap. Germline V gives CDR1 LNHDA, CDR2 SQIVND (reference sequence). CDR3 amino acids: CASSIGYSGNQPQHF. The CDR3 DNA reads TGTGCCAGTAGCATCGGGTATAGCGGAAATCAGCCCCAGCATTTT.

This chain connects TRBV11-2 to TRBJ2-1, with 9 bases that match TRBD2. Unmatched junction bases numbered 9, after V lost 2 bases and J lost 7 bases. The CDR3 consists of 16 residues. Germline CDR1 and CDR2: SGHAT and FQNNGV. CDR3 DNA: TGTGCCAGCAGCTTAATAGCTAGCGGGGCTTATAATGAGCAGTTCTTC. It yields the protein CASSLIASGAYNEQFF.

This sequence joins TRBV7-9 and TRBJ1-2, with 7 bases matching TRBD1. Germline loops: CDR1 SEHNR, CDR2 FQNEAQ (reference sequence). The J segment lost 4 bases and the V segment lost 6 bases, leaving 8 bases of the junction unmatched. This CDR3 comprises 14 residues. The CDR3 nucleotides read TGTGCCAGCAGTTCCGACAGGGCCGGCTATGGCTACACCTTC. Encoded protein: CASSSDRAGYGYTF. Drawing the rest from reference TRBV7-9 and TRBJ1-2, the complete variable domain is DTGVSQNPRHKITKRGQNVTFRCDPISEHNRLYWYRQTLGQGPEFLTYFQNEAQLEKSRLLSDRFSAERPKGSFSTLEIQRTEQGDSAMYLCASSSDRAGYGYTFGSGTRLTVV.

The V call is TRBV7-2, the J call TRBJ2-5; TRBD2 agrees at 7 bases. Germline values: CDR1 SGHTA, CDR2 FQGNSA. V gave up 1 base and J gave up 0 bases; unmatched junction bases: 2. This CDR3 region has 15 residues. As DNA, the CDR3 is TGTGCCAGCAGCTTAGGGGGGGGGTACCAAGAGACCCAGTACTTC. Amino acids: CASSLGGGYQETQYF.

CDR3 region: CATSRNPDRGLQPQHF. The CDR3 coding sequence is TGTGCCACCAGCAGAAACCCCGACAGGGGGCTTCAGCCCCAGCATTTT. V and J are TRBV15 and TRBJ1-5; 10 bases are a match to TRBD1. J gave up 6 bases and V 2 bases, and 7 bases lay outside the gene matches. The germline V gene encodes CDR1 LNHNV and CDR2 YYDKDF (reference sequence). The CDR3 is made up of 16 amino acids.

This clone was seen more than once but under ten times. The chain couples TRBV7-9 to TRBJ2-7, with 9 bases that match TRBD1. The CDR3 runs 15 residues. Germline CDR1 is SEHNR and CDR2 is FQNEAQ (reference sequence). The V gene end was trimmed by 8 bases and the J gene end by 4 bases; junction bases not matched to a gene: 12. The DNA of the CDR3 is TGTGCCAGCGCTGGGGCCGGGACAGGGAGGTACGAGCAGTACTTC. Protein sequence: CASAGAGTGRYEQYF.

The chain joins TRBV2 to TRBJ1-3; no firm D call. This CDR3 has 15 amino acids. Looked up from germline, CDR1 is SNHLY and CDR2 is FYNNEI. V lost 3 bases, J lost 0 bases, and 9 bases lay in between. The CDR3 coding sequence is TGTGCCAGCAGTGAGCCCAGAAACTCTGGAAACACCATATATTTT. Amino acids: CASSEPRNSGNTIYF.

The table lists this clone with a few counts. This chain connects TRBV5-1 to TRBJ2-2, with TRBD1 matching over 7 bases. Germline V gene sequence: CDR1 SGHRS, CDR2 YFSETQ. CDR3 length equals 18 residues. The J segment lost 2 bases and the V segment lost 0 bases, leaving 10 bases of the junction unmatched. For the CDR3, the DNA is TGCGCCAGCAGCTTGGGGCCCACAGGGGCTCAAAACACCGGGGAGCTGTTTTTT. Translated, it gives CASSLGPTGAQNTGELFF.

The chain recombines TRBV29-1 with TRBJ1-6; the D is unclear. Trimming removed 3 bases at V and 12 bases at J, with 12 bases between. CDR3 length: 12 amino acids. CDR1 SQVTM and CDR2 ANQGSEA come from the germline V gene. CDR3 bases: TGCAGCGTTGAGACGCCAGGTGAACCCCTCCACTTT. Its translation is CSVETPGEPLHF.